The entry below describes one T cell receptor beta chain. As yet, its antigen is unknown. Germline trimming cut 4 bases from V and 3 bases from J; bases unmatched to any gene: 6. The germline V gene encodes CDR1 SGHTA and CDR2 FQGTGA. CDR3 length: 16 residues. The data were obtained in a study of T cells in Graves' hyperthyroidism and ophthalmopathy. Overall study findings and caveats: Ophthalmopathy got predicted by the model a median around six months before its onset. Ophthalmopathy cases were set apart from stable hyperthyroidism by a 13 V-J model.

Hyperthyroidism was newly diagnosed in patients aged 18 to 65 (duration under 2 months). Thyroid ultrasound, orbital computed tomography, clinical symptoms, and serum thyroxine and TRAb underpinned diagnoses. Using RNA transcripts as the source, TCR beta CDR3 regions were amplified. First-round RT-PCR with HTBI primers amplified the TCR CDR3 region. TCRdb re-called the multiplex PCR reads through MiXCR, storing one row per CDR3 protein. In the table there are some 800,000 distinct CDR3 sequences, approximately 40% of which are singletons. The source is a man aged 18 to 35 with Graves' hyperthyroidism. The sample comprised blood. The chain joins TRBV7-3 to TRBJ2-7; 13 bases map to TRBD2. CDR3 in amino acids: CASSSGLAGAHYEQYF. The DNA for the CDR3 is TGTGCCAGCAGCTCTGGACTAGCGGGGGCCCACTACGAGCAGTACTTC. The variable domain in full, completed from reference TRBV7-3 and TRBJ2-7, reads GAGVSQTPSNKVTEKGKYVELRCDPISGHTALYWYRQSLGQGPEFLIYFQGTGAADDSGLPNDRFFAVRPEGSVSTLKIQRTERGDSAVYLCASSSGLAGAHYEQYFGPGTRLTVT.